This TCR beta chain was identified during a study of graft-versus-host responses after intestinal transplantation. Study-level information: Isolated intestinal, liver-intestinal, or multivisceral transplants were what recipients had. Anti-thymocyte globulin induction preceded 2 to 4 years of tacrolimus and steroid maintenance in all recipients.

In the case of this clone: Antigen: not known.

The CDR3 is 15 residues long. CDR1 and CDR2 from the germline V gene are SGHVS and FNYEAQ. V lost 1 base, J lost 0 bases, and 10 bases lay in between. Study-wide findings and caveats: An association linked early post-transplant HvG declines with peak circulating GvH clone levels. GvH clonotypes were identified within recipient marrow, with a subset emerging first in ileum or blood.

Sequencing used immunoSEQ multiplex PCR; TCRdb keeps in-frame clones, though not all of them. The data show under 45,000 clones, with approximately 95% seen just once and less than 4% held by the top ten. The chain links TRBV7-6 to TRBJ2-7; tentative D call: TRBD1 (5 bases). The sequenced sample was PBMCs, obtained roughly 110 weeks after intestinal transplantation. This clonotype originated in a human patient who received an intestinal transplant, so some T cells may come from the graft donor. CDR3 in DNA: TGTGCCAGCAGCTTAGACACAGGCTTCTCCTACGAGCAGTACTTC. Its protein is CASSLDTGFSYEQYF. Full variable domain (outside the CDR3, taken from reference TRBV7-6 and TRBJ2-7): GAGVSQSPRYKVTKRGQDVALRCDPISGHVSLYWYRQALGQGPEFLTYFNYEAQQDKSGLPNDRFSAERPEGSISTLTIQRTEQRDSAMYRCASSLDTGFSYEQYFGPGTRLTVT.